Listed below are T cell receptor beta chains from one sample, sequenced in a study of PD-1 blockade in classical Hodgkin lymphoma. Here immunoSEQ multiplex PCR was the method, and the copy in TCRdb shows in-frame clones only, minus some. The sample shows about 89,000 clones, about nine tenths of them seen only once. Sequencing was performed on peripheral blood mononuclear cells (PBMCs), taken before the fourth cycle of nivolumab. The origin of the receptors is a human donor with classical Hodgkin lymphoma. CDR3s leave out the opening cysteine and the closing phenylalanine or tryptophan. The order of the fields is CDR3 protein, V gene, J gene.

ASSVGTSGTDTQY	TRBV2	TRBJ2-3
ASSLGTVRDSPLH	TRBV5-1	TRBJ1-6
ASSGDRGQRQPQH	TRBV10-1	TRBJ1-5
ASSMGGGLTDTQY	TRBV19	TRBJ2-3
ASSYRDTIY	TRBV6-5	TRBJ1-3
ASSLWEKNIQY	TRBV5-6	TRBJ2-4
AWGAPQTYNEQF	TRBV30	TRBJ2-1
ASSLGTSTYEQY	TRBV5-1	TRBJ2-7
ASSPRGSSYNEQF	TRBV2	TRBJ2-1
ASNTSREYQETQY	TRBV7-7	TRBJ2-5
AWSDAGAGAF	TRBV30	TRBJ1-1
ASSWRGSDNEQF	TRBV5-1	TRBJ2-1
ASSPQYRGHYGYT	TRBV13	TRBJ1-2
ASKTGESNQPQH	TRBV10-1	TRBJ1-5
ASSQSMGGQINQPQH	TRBV16	TRBJ1-5
AIRPSIAKNIQY	TRBV10-3	TRBJ2-4
ASSLLTGSGANVLT	TRBV5-1	TRBJ2-6
ASSLTGHGGVDEQF	TRBV7-6	TRBJ2-1
AISLEPGQYSGNTIY	TRBV10-3	TRBJ1-3
ASSWLQGSNYGYT	TRBV5-1	TRBJ1-2
ASSLGRPGELF	TRBV7-2	TRBJ2-2
ASSEGYRGNTEAF	TRBV2	TRBJ1-1
ASSRRPSGAYNEQF	TRBV7-3	TRBJ2-1
ASSPQGVGSYEQY	TRBV19	TRBJ2-7
ASSLGGDPYEQY	TRBV13	TRBJ2-7
ASRVAGAGETQY	TRBV7-2	TRBJ2-5
ASSTDRARSGNTIY	TRBV2	TRBJ1-3
SVEVTGGDTQY	TRBV29-1	TRBJ2-3
ASSLEPDTEAF	TRBV28	TRBJ1-1
ASSFEAGAHNEQF	TRBV5-1	TRBJ2-1
ASSLLMNTEAF	TRBV7-9	TRBJ1-1
ASSLVGGAYEQY	TRBV11-2	TRBJ2-7
ASSTLNNEQF	TRBV19	TRBJ2-1
ASSFRQGFGNEQF	TRBV7-9	TRBJ2-1
ASSYSSRGIYGYT	TRBV6-5	TRBJ1-2
ASSQEGGPSYEQY	TRBV4-3	TRBJ2-7
ASTRTSGGSDTQY	TRBV6-5	TRBJ2-3
ASSEVAYEQY	TRBV10-2	TRBJ2-7
ASSKRWGTEAF	TRBV21-1	TRBJ1-1
ASSMGGAYNEQF	TRBV7-2	TRBJ2-1
ASRMQWHLYGYT	TRBV19	TRBJ1-2
ASRLAGGREETQY	TRBV6-1	TRBJ2-5
ASSSRVQGGAYYEQY	TRBV7-6	TRBJ2-7
ASSSGQGNEKLF	TRBV7-9	TRBJ1-4
ASSQGGEGNQPQH	TRBV7-8	TRBJ1-5
AWSVLLEGNTEAF	TRBV30	TRBJ1-1
ASSPSTVNNEQF	TRBV7-9	TRBJ2-1
ASSWGPSYEQY	TRBV27	TRBJ2-7
ASSPSLWGAYGYT	TRBV6-5	TRBJ1-2
ATMGMGTEAF	TRBV7-6	TRBJ1-1
ASSFAQGGPNEKLF	TRBV28	TRBJ1-4
ASWRTGSSYEQY	TRBV2	TRBJ2-7
ASSTGTANYGYT	TRBV19	TRBJ1-2